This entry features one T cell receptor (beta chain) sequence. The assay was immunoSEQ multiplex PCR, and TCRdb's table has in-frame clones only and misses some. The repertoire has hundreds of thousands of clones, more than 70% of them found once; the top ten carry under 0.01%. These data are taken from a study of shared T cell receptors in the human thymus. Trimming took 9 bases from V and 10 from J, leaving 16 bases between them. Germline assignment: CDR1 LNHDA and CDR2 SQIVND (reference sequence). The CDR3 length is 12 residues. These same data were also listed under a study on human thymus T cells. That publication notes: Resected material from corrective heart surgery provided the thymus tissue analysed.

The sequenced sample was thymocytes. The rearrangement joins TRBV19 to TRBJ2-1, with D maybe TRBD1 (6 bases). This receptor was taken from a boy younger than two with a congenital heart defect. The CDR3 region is CARPTTGTEQFF. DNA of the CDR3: TGTGCCAGACCCACGACCGGGACAGAGCAGTTCTTC.